The entry that follows covers one TCR beta chain sequence. Antigen: not known. CDR1 is SGDLS and CDR2 is YYNGEE in the germline V gene. This CDR3 region has 17 residues. The V gene end was trimmed by 3 bases and the J gene end by 4 bases; junction bases not matched to a gene: 8. The data were taken from a study of cytomegalovirus exposure and HLA in healthy donors. Across the whole study: Researchers found that about four fifths of about 400 genotyped donors fell within the Caucasian-associated ancestry cluster. General study findings and limits: Most CMV-associated TCR beta chains appeared HLA-restricted in a later analysis.

The primer mix had 60 Vbeta and 13 Jbeta primers. Produced via immunoSEQ multiplex PCR; TCRdb's table is partial and in-frame only. Of some 150,000 clones in the sample, over 70% are singletons; the top ten hold 4% to 5%. The specimen sequenced was PBMCs. This TCR came from a man aged 30-40 years in good health and CMV-seronegative. The rearrangement uses TRBV9 and TRBJ2-1; TRBD2 aligns across 12 bases. The DNA of the CDR3 is TGTGCCAGCAGCGGAATACTAGCGGGGGGCTATTACAATGAGCAGTTCTTC. Protein: CASSGILAGGYYNEQFF.